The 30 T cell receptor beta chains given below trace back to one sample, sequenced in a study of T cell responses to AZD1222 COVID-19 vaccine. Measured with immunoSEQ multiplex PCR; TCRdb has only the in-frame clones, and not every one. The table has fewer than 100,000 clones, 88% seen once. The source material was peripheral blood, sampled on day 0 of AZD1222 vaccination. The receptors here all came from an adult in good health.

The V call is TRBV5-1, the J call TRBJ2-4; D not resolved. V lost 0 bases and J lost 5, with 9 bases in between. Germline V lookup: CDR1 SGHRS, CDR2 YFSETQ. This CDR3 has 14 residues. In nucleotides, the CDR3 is TGCGCCAGCAGCTTGGAAAGCACCGAAAACATTCAGTACTTC. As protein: CASSLESTENIQYF.

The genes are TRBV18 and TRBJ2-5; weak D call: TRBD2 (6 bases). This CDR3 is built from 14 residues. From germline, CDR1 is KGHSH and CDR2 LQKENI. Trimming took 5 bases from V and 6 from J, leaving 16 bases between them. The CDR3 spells CASSSQEGGKTQYF. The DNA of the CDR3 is TGTGCCAGCTCATCGCAGGAGGGCGGGAAGACCCAGTACTTC.

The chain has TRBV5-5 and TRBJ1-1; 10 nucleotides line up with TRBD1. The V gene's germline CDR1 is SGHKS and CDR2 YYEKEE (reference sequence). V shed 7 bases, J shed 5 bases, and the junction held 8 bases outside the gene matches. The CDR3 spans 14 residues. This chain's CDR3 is CASQWGTGVTEAFF. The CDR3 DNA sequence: TGTGCCAGCCAATGGGGGACAGGGGTGACTGAAGCTTTCTTT.

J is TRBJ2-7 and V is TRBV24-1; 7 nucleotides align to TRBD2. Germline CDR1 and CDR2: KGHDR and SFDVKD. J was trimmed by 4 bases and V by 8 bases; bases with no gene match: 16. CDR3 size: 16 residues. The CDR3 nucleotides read TGTGCCACCATCCGACGGTGGACTAGGATACCATACGAGCAGTACTTC. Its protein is CATIRRWTRIPYEQYF.

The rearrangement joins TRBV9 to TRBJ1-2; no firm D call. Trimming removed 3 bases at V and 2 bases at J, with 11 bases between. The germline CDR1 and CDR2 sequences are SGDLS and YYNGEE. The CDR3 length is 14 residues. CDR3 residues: CASSASGGNYGYTF. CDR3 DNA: TGTGCCAGCAGCGCCTCAGGAGGAAACTATGGCTACACCTTC.

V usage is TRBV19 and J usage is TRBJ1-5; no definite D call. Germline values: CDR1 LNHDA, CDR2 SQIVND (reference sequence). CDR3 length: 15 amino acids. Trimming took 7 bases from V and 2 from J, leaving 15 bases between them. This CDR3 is CASTPAVPGNQPQHF. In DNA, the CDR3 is TGTGCCAGTACCCCCGCGGTTCCTGGCAATCAGCCCCAGCATTTT.

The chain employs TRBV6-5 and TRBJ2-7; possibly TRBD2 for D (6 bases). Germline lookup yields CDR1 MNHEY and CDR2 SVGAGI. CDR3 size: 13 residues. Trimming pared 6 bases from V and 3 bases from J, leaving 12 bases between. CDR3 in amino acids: CASRNGGFYEQYF. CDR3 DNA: TGTGCCAGCAGAAACGGGGGATTCTACGAGCAGTACTTC.

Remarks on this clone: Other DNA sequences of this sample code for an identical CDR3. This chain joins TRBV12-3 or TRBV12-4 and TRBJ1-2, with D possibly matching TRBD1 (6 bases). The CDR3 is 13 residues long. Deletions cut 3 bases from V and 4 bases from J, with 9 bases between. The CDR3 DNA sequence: TGTGCCAGCAGTTTGGGGGCACGCTATGGCTACACCTTC. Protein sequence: CASSLGARYGYTF.

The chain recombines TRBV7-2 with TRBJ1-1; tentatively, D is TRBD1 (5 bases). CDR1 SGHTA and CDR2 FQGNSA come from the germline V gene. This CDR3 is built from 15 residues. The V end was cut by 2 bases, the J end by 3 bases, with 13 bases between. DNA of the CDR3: TGTGCCAGCAGCTTAATTTACTCAGGGTACACTGAAGCTTTCTTT. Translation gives CASSLIYSGYTEAFF.

CDR3 in DNA: TGTGCCAGCAGCTTATCGCAGGGGAGGGAGGTGGCCTACGAGCAGTACTTC. Translated: CASSLSQGREVAYEQYF. The chain links TRBV7-2 to TRBJ2-7; D is perhaps TRBD2 (7 bases). The V and J ends lost 2 bases and 2 bases respectively, with 19 bases between them. Germline V gene lookup returns CDR1 SGHTA and CDR2 FQGNSA. The CDR3 length is 17 residues.

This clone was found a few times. In nucleotides, the CDR3 is TGTGCCAGCAGCTTAAGGGGGACACCTATTACTAACTATGGCTACACCTTC. It specifies CASSLRGTPITNYGYTF. V and J are TRBV11-2 and TRBJ1-2, with D maybe TRBD1 (6 bases). CDR3 size: 17 residues. Germline assignment: CDR1 SGHAT and CDR2 FQNNGV. V was cut by 2 bases and J by 0 bases, with 16 bases left in between.

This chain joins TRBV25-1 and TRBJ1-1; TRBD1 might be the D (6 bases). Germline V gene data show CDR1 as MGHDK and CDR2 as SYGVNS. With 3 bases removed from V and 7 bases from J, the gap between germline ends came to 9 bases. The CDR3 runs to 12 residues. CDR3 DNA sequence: TGTGCCAGCAGTGAGCAGGGGATTGAAGCTTTCTTT. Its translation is CASSEQGIEAFF.

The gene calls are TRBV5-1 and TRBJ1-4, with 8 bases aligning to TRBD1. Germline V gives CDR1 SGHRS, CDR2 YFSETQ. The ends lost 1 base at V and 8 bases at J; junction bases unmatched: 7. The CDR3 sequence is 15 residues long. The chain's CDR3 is CASSLQGAGYEKLFF. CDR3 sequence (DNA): TGCGCCAGCAGCTTGCAGGGGGCTGGTTACGAAAAACTGTTTTTT.

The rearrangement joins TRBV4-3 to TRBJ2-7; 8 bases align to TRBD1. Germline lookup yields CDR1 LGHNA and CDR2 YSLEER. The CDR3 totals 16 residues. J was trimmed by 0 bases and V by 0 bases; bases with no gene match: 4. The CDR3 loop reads CASSQDTGTGSYEQYF. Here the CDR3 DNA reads TGCGCCAGCAGCCAAGATACCGGGACAGGCTCCTACGAGCAGTACTTC.

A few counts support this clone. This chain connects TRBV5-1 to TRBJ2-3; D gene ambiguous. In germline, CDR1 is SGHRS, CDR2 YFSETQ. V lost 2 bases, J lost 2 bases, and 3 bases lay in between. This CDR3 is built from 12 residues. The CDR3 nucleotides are TGCGCCAGCAGCTTCGCCACAGATACGCAGTATTTT. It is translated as CASSFATDTQYF.

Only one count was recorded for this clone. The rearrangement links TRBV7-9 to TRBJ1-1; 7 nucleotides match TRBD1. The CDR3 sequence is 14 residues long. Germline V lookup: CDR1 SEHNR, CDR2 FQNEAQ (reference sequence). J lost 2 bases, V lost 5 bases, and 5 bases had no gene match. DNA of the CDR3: TGTGCCAGCAGCAAGGACAGGCTAAACACTGAAGCTTTCTTT. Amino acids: CASSKDRLNTEAFF.

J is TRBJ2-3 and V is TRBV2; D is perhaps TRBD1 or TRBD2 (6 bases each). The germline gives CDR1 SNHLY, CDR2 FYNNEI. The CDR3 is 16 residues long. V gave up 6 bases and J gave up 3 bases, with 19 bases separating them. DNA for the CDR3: TGTGCCAGCAGCGACAGGTGGGGGGTGGGAACAGATACGCAGTATTTT. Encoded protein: CASSDRWGVGTDTQYF.

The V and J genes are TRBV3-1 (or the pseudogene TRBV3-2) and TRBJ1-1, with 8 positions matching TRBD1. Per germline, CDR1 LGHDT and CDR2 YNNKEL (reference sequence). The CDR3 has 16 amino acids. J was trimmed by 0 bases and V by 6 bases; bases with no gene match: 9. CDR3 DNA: TGTGCCAGCAGTACGCTAGCAGGGGGCCTGAACACTGAAGCTTTCTTT. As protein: CASSTLAGGLNTEAFF.

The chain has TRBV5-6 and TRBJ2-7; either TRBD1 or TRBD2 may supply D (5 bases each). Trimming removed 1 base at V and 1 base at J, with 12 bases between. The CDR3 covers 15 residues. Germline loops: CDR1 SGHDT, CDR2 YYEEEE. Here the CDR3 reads CASSLKPGSSYEQYF. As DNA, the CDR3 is TGTGCCAGCAGCTTGAAGCCAGGGAGTTCCTACGAGCAGTACTTC.

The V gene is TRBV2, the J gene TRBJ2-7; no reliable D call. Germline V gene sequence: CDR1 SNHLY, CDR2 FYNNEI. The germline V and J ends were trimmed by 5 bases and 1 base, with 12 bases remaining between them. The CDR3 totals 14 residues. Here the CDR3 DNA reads TGTGCCAGCAGTTCAGACGGCCCATCCTACGAGCAGTACTTC. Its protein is CASSSDGPSYEQYF.

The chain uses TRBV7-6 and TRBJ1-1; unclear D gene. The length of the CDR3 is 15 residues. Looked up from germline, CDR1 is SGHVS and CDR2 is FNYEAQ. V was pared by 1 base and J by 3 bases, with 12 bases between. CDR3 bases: TGTGCCAGCAGCTTAGAAGTGCCCGGGGACACTGAAGCTTTCTTT. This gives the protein CASSLEVPGDTEAFF.

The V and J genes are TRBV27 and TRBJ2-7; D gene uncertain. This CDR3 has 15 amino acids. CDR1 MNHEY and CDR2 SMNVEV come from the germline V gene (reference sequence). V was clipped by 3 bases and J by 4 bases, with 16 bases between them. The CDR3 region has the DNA TGTGCCAGCAGTTTGGCCACAACTATGGGGTACGAGCAGTACTTC. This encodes CASSLATTMGYEQYF.

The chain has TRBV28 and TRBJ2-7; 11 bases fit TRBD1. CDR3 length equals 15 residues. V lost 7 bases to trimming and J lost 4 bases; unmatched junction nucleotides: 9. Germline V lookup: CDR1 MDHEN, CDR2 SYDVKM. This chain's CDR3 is CASTTRTGGRYEQYF. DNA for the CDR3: TGTGCCAGCACAACCCGGACAGGGGGCAGGTACGAGCAGTACTTC. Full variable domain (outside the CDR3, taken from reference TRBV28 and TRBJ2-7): DVKVTQSSRYLVKRTGEKVFLECVQDMDHENMFWYRQDPGLGLRLIYFSYDVKMKEKGDIPEGYSVSREKKERFSLILESASTNQTSMYLCASTTRTGGRYEQYFGPGTRLTVT.

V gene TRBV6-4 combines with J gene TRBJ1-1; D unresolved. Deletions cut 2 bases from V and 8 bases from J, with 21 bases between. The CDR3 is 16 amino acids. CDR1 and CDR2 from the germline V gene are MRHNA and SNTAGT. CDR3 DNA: TGTGCCAGCAGTGACAGGGATATGGCCCCCGCTAAGGAAGCTTTCTTT. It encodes CASSDRDMAPAKEAFF.

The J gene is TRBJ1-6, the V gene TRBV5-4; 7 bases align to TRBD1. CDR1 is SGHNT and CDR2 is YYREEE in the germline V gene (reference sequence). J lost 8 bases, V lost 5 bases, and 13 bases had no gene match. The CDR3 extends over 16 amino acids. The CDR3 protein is CASRSRKGAEDSPLHF. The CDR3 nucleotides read TGTGCCAGCAGGTCCAGAAAGGGGGCCGAGGATTCACCCCTCCACTTT.

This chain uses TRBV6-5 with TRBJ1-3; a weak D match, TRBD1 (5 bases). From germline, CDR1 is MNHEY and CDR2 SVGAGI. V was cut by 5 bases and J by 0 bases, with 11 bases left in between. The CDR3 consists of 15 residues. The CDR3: CASSNGAISGNTIYF. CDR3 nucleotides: TGTGCCAGCAGTAACGGGGCCATCTCTGGAAACACCATATATTTT.

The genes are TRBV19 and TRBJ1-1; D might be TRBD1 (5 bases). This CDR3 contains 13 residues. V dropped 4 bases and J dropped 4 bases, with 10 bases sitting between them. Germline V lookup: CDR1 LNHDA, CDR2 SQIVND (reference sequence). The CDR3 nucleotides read TGTGCCAGTAGTACCGACAGTCGCACTGAAGCTTTCTTT. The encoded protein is CASSTDSRTEAFF.

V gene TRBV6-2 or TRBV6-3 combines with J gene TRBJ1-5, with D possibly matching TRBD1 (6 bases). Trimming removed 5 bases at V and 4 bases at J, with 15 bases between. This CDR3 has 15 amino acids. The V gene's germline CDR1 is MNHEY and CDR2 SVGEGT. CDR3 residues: CASSDPTGFNQPQHF. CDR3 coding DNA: TGTGCCAGCAGTGACCCTACAGGGTTTAATCAGCCCCAGCATTTT.

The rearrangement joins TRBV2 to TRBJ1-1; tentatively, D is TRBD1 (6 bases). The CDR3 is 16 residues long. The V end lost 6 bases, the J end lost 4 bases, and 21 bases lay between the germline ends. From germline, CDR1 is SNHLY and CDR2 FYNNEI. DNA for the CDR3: TGTGCCAGCAGCGGGGCCCCGGGGGCGAGAGGCACTGAAGCTTTCTTT. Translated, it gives CASSGAPGARGTEAFF. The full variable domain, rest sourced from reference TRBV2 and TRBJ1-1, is EPEVTQTPSHQVTQMGQEVILRCVPISNHLYFYWYRQILGQKVEFLVSFYNNEISEKSEIFDDQFSVERPDGSNFTLKIRSTKLEDSAMYFCASSGAPGARGTEAFFGQGTRLTVV.

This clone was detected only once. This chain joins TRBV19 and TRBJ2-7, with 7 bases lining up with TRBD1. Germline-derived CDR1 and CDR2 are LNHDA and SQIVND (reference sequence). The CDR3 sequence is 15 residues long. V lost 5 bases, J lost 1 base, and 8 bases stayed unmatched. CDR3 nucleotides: TGTGCCAGTAGTTCCCCCCGGGACAGTTCCTACGAGCAGTACTTC. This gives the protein CASSSPRDSSYEQYF.